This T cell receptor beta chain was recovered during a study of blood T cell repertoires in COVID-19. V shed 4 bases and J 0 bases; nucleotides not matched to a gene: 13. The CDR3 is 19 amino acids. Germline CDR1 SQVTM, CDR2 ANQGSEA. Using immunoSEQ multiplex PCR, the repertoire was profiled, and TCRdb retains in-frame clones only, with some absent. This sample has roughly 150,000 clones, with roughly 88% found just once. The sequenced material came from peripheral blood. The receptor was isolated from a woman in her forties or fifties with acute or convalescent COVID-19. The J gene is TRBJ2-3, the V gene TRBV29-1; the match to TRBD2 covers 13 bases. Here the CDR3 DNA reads TGCAGCGTTGGTGGCCAACTAGCGGGGGGGCCTTCTAGCACAGATACGCAGTATTTT. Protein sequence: CSVGGQLAGGPSSTDTQYF.